The rows below give T cell receptor beta chains drawn from one sample of a study of OX40 agonist ivuxolimab in advanced cancers. Repertoires were generated with immunoSEQ multiplex PCR, while TCRdb's copy carries only in-frame clones and drops some. Of 53,000 or so clones detected, approximately 79% appear once; the ten largest clones hold around 2.4%. This specimen consisted of CD4+ or CD8+ T cells sorted from blood, obtained in a trial of the OX40 agonist ivuxolimab. The receptors were sampled from an adult with an advanced solid tumor such as melanoma, head and neck, liver or kidney cancer. Both conserved end residues are part of each CDR3. A D gene is named only where the DNA matches it firmly. Not every row has a clone size; where given, it reads once, few, many or a size class.

j_call | v_call | d_call | clone_size | cdr3_aa | cdr3_nt
TRBJ2-5 | TRBV29-1 | . | . | CSASTGSETQYF | TGCAGCGCCTCAACAGGGTCAGAGACCCAGTACTTC
TRBJ2-1 | TRBV10-3 | TRBD1 | . | CAINRAGGNNEQFF | TGTGCCATCAACAGGGCAGGGGGCAACAATGAGCAGTTCTTC
TRBJ2-2 | TRBV5-1 | TRBD1 | once | CASSGWTGDTGELFF | TGCGCCAGCAGCGGTTGGACAGGGGACACCGGGGAGCTGTTTTTT
TRBJ2-7 | TRBV2 | TRBD1 | . | CASSDSRQGSGEQYF | TGTGCCAGCAGTGACTCACGACAGGGATCGGGAGAGCAGTACTTC
TRBJ2-7 | TRBV28 | . | . | CASTGLGGEQYF | TGTGCCAGCACAGGGTTAGGAGGCGAGCAGTACTTC
TRBJ2-1 | TRBV19 | TRBD2 | . | CASSASGGDNEQFF | TGTGCCAGTAGTGCCAGCGGGGGGGACAATGAGCAGTTCTTC
TRBJ2-3 | TRBV18 | TRBD1 | . | CASSPRTGTTDTQYF | TGTGCCAGCTCACCACGGACAGGGACAACAGATACGCAGTATTTT
TRBJ1-5 | TRBV30 | . | . | CAWSAGDRHQPQHF | TGTGCCTGGAGTGCCGGTGACAGACATCAGCCCCAGCATTTT
TRBJ2-3 | TRBV28 | . | . | CASSLPGTRRDTQYF | TGTGCCAGCAGTTTACCGGGGACTCGGCGAGATACGCAGTATTTT
TRBJ2-7 | TRBV7-2 | TRBD1 | . | CASSYHGTGDSYEQYF | TGTGCCAGCAGCTACCACGGGACAGGGGATTCCTACGAGCAGTACTTC
TRBJ2-7 | TRBV2 | TRBD1 | . | CASSVDRGPYEQYF | TGTGCCAGCAGTGTGGACAGGGGCCCCTACGAGCAGTACTTC
TRBJ1-1 | TRBV6-1 | TRBD1 | once | CASSEASLDRMEAFF | TGTGCCAGCAGTGAAGCGTCCCTGGACAGGATGGAAGCTTTCTTT
TRBJ1-5 | TRBV6-5 | TRBD1 | . | CASRRRDSGEQPQHF | TGTGCCAGCAGACGGAGGGACAGTGGGGAGCAGCCCCAGCATTTT
TRBJ2-2 | TRBV5-1 | . | . | CASRLGGANTGELFF | TGCGCCAGCAGACTAGGAGGAGCGAACACCGGGGAGCTGTTTTTT
TRBJ2-3 | TRBV6-5 | . | . | CASSPSRLTDTQYF | TGTGCCAGCAGCCCTAGCAGGTTAACAGATACGCAGTATTTT
TRBJ1-2 | TRBV9 | . | . | CASSVGGEGYTF | TGTGCCAGCAGCGTAGGAGGCGAAGGCTACACCTTC
TRBJ1-2 | TRBV6-5 | . | once | CASSGALGPYGYTF | TGTGCCAGCAGTGGTGCCCTAGGGCCCTATGGCTACACCTTC
TRBJ1-2 | TRBV5-6 | . | once | CASSLDRVDYGYTF | TGTGCCAGCAGCTTGGACAGGGTTGACTATGGCTACACCTTC
TRBJ2-1 | TRBV5-1 | . | . | CASSADSNSYNEQFF | TGCGCCAGCAGCGCGGACTCGAACTCCTACAATGAGCAGTTCTTC
TRBJ1-2 | TRBV18 | . | . | CASATTGTNYGYTF | TGTGCCAGCGCCACGACGGGGACTAACTATGGCTACACCTTC
TRBJ1-2 | TRBV28 | TRBD1 | . | CASRYRGGLYGYTF | TGTGCCAGCAGGTACAGGGGGGGCCTCTATGGCTACACCTTC
TRBJ2-3 | TRBV11-3 | . | medium-sized | CASSLHTDTQYF | TGTGCCAGCAGCTTGCACACAGATACGCAGTATTTT
TRBJ2-3 | TRBV19 | TRBD2 | once | CASSTSGGVPPDTQYF | TGTGCCAGTAGTACCAGCGGGGGGGTCCCTCCAGATACGCAGTATTTT